This T cell receptor beta chain emerged from a study of immune evolution from preneoplasia to lung adenocarcinoma. Study-wide results and caveats: Later-stage lesions seemingly showed higher T cell density and diversity than normal lung.

With V trimmed by 2 bases and J by 1 base, 9 bases remained unmatched. The CDR3 has 17 amino acids. Germline CDR1 reads SQVTM; CDR2 reads ANQGSEA. Comments on this clone: The antigen is not known.

The protocol was immunoSEQ multiplex PCR, while the TCRdb copy is restricted to in-frame clones and leaves out a portion. The sample shows 9,500 to 15,000 clones, approximately 81% of them seen only once. The sequence came from a person over 45 with lung adenocarcinoma. The chain combines TRBV29-1 with TRBJ2-3; 10 bases map to TRBD2. The sample was FFPE tissue from an adenomatous hyperplasia lung lesion. Subset denoted: atypical adenomatous hyperplasia (AAH), lung preneoplasia. The CDR3 reads CSVEKREGRRGTDTQYF. The CDR3 coding sequence is TGCAGCGTTGAAAAGCGGGAGGGCCGTCGTGGCACAGATACGCAGTATTTT.